One sample yielded the 19 T cell receptor beta chains listed below, sequenced in a study of OX40 agonist ivuxolimab in advanced cancers. The protocol was immunoSEQ multiplex PCR, while the TCRdb copy is restricted to in-frame clones and leaves out a portion. The profile shows 50,000 to 75,000 clones, 84% of them singletons. The specimen was CD4+ or CD8+ T cells sorted from blood, collected in a trial of the OX40 agonist ivuxolimab. These receptors originate from an adult with an advanced solid tumor such as melanoma, head and neck, liver or kidney cancer.

The chain joins TRBV11-2 to TRBJ2-2, with D possibly called TRBD1 or TRBD2 (5 bases each). This CDR3 region has 15 residues. Germline V gene sequence: CDR1 SGHAT, CDR2 FQNNGV. Trimming took 6 bases from V and 2 from J, leaving 13 bases between them. The CDR3 nucleotides are TGTGCCAGCAGGTCCGGGACGGGAAACACCGGGGAGCTGTTTTTT. This encodes CASRSGTGNTGELFF.

The chain combines TRBV4-3 with TRBJ2-3; D could derive from TRBD1 or TRBD2 (6 bases each). This CDR3 region has 15 residues. The V gene lost 1 base and the J gene lost 6 bases, with 14 bases spanning the gap. Looked up from germline, CDR1 is LGHNA and CDR2 is YSLEER. The DNA for the CDR3 is TGCGCCAGCAGCCAAGGCAGCGGAGGGGGGGATACGCAGTATTTT. This gives the protein CASSQGSGGGDTQYF.

The gene calls are TRBV19 and TRBJ1-6; no clear D. CDR3 size: 13 residues. CDR1 and CDR2 from the germline V gene are LNHDA and SQIVND (reference sequence). The V gene lost 8 bases and the J gene lost 5 bases, with 10 bases spanning the gap. In nucleotides, the CDR3 is TGTGCCAGTCGCAATTTAAATAATTCACCCCTCCACTTT. Translated, it gives CASRNLNNSPLHF.

This clone has a single count. CDR3 coding DNA: TGTGCCAGCAGTCCTCCGACAGGGTCCGCCGGGGAGCTGTTTTTT. The encoded protein is CASSPPTGSAGELFF. The V call is TRBV6-5, the J call TRBJ2-2; 7 nucleotides align to TRBD1. V shed 5 bases and J 6 bases; nucleotides not matched to a gene: 9. Per germline, CDR1 MNHEY and CDR2 SVGAGI. The CDR3 extends over 15 amino acids.

The chain uses TRBV30 and TRBJ1-2; D not certain. The CDR3 is 11 amino acids. CDR1 and CDR2 from the germline V gene are GTSNPN and SVGIG (reference sequence). V gave up 3 bases and J gave up 2 bases, with 4 bases separating them. The CDR3 nucleotides are TGTGCCTGGAGGGTAAACTATGGCTACACCTTC. Its protein product is CAWRVNYGYTF.

The genes are TRBV7-3 and TRBJ1-1; D remains ambiguous. The CDR3 spans 13 residues. The V gene lost 4 bases and the J gene lost 1 base, with 7 bases spanning the gap. Germline V CDR1 and CDR2: SGHTA, FQGTGA. CDR3: CASSSHRNTEAFF. CDR3 in DNA: TGTGCCAGCAGCTCCCACAGGAACACTGAAGCTTTCTTT.

The chain joins TRBV2 to TRBJ1-3; D not certain. V was pared by 2 bases and J by 0 bases, with 5 bases between. This CDR3 is 14 amino acids long. Germline values: CDR1 SNHLY, CDR2 FYNNEI. CDR3: CASSEIVSGNTIYF. CDR3 DNA sequence: TGTGCCAGCAGTGAAATTGTCTCTGGAAACACCATATATTTT.

The rearrangement joins TRBV10-3 to TRBJ1-4, with no clear D. With 10 bases removed from V and 5 bases from J, the gap between germline ends came to 17 bases. CDR3 length: 14 amino acids. CDR1 is ENHRY, CDR2 SYGVKD, per germline. The CDR3 DNA reads TGTGCCACTGCCGGGGAGACTTTAAATGAAAAACTGTTTTTT. Protein sequence: CATAGETLNEKLFF.

The rearrangement links TRBV5-6 to TRBJ1-5; 9 bases line up with TRBD1. CDR1 and CDR2 (germline): SGHDT, YYEEEE. This CDR3 has 15 amino acids. V trimming: 3 bases; J trimming: 3 bases; junction bases outside the gene matches: 4. The CDR3 protein is CASSSTGGVNQPQHF. The CDR3 DNA reads TGTGCCAGCAGCTCGACAGGGGGGGTCAATCAGCCCCAGCATTTT.

This clone was detected only once. The chain employs TRBV29-1 and TRBJ1-2, with D perhaps matching TRBD1 (5 bases). The germline gives CDR1 SQVTM, CDR2 ANQGSEA. Trimming left V 4 bases short and J 4 bases short, with 13 bases between. There are 13 residues in the CDR3. Written as DNA, the CDR3 is TGCAGCGTTGTGGGGGGGTCAGTCTATGGCTACACCTTC. Amino acid sequence: CSVVGGSVYGYTF.

The chain links TRBV18 to TRBJ1-1; a weak D match, TRBD1 (5 bases). The V gene's germline CDR1 is KGHSH and CDR2 LQKENI. CDR3 length: 16 amino acids. V was trimmed by 1 base and J by 1 base, leaving 13 bases between them. The CDR3 coding sequence is TGTGCCAGCTCACCACTCGCACAGGCCTCGAACACTGAAGCTTTCTTT. It specifies CASSPLAQASNTEAFF.

The chain is built from TRBV5-6 and TRBJ1-2; D call uncertain. Trimming removed 2 bases at V and 4 bases at J, with 9 bases between. CDR3 length: 13 amino acids. CDR1 SGHDT and CDR2 YYEEEE come from the germline V gene. Here the CDR3 reads CASSLEPSYGYTF. The CDR3 DNA follows: TGTGCCAGCAGCTTAGAACCCTCCTATGGCTACACCTTC. Using reference TRBV5-6 and TRBJ1-2 for the parts outside the CDR3, the full variable domain is DAGVTQSPTHLIKTRGQQVTLRCSPKSGHDTVSWYQQALGQGPQFIFQYYEEEERQRGNFPDRFSGHQFPNYSSELNVNALLLGDSALYLCASSLEPSYGYTFGSGTRLTVV.

The V and J genes are TRBV12-5 and TRBJ1-1, with a possible D match to TRBD1 (5 bases). Germline CDR1 reads LGHNT; CDR2 reads FRNRAP. This CDR3 has 17 residues. Deletions cut 3 bases from V and 0 bases from J, with 17 bases between. The CDR3, as DNA: TGTGCTAGTGGTTTAAATGAGGGGAACTTAATGAACACTGAAGCTTTCTTT. It yields the protein CASGLNEGNLMNTEAFF. Full variable domain (outside the CDR3, taken from reference TRBV12-5 and TRBJ1-1): DARVTQTPRHKVTEMGQEVTMRCQPILGHNTVFWYRQTMMQGLELLAYFRNRAPLDDSGMPKDRFSAEMPDATLATLKIQPSEPRDSAVYFCASGLNEGNLMNTEAFFGQGTRLTVV.

The chain has TRBV10-2 and TRBJ1-2; D not certain. Trimming removed 3 bases at V and 1 base at J, with 6 bases between. The CDR3 covers 13 residues. The germline gives CDR1 WSHSY, CDR2 SAAADI. The DNA of the CDR3 is TGCGCCAGCAGTGACAGTCTTAACTATGGCTACACCTTC. This gives the protein CASSDSLNYGYTF.

J is TRBJ2-3 and V is TRBV7-9; possibly TRBD2 for D (6 bases). The CDR3 contains 15 residues. V was trimmed by 4 bases and J by 14 bases, leaving 25 bases between them. Per germline, CDR1 SEHNR and CDR2 FQNEAQ (reference sequence). In DNA form, the CDR3 reads TGTGCCAGCAGCTCCAATACTGGACTATTTGTGCACTGGTATTTT. Its protein is CASSSNTGLFVHWYF.

This chain links TRBV29-1 with TRBJ1-1; 11 bases align to TRBD1. Germline V gene lookup returns CDR1 SQVTM and CDR2 ANQGSEA. The CDR3 is 14 amino acids. With V trimmed by 4 bases and J by 5 bases, 6 bases remained unmatched. The CDR3, as DNA: TGCAGCGTTGCTGCGGGACAGGGGGTGACTGAAGCTTTCTTT. Protein sequence: CSVAAGQGVTEAFF. Based on the CDR3 plus reference TRBV29-1 and TRBJ1-1, the full variable domain is SAVISQKPSRDICQRGTSLTIQCQVDSQVTMMFWYRQQPGQSLTLIATANQGSEATYESGFVIDKFPISRPNLTFSTLTVSNMSPEDSSIYLCSVAAGQGVTEAFFGQGTRLTVV.

The V and J genes are TRBV2 and TRBJ2-7, with a tentative D call TRBD2 (6 bases). V lost 7 bases, J lost 4 bases, and 14 bases lay in between. Germline loops: CDR1 SNHLY, CDR2 FYNNEI. The CDR3 runs to 13 residues. The CDR3 bases are TGTGCCAGCATAGGCGGGATAGGGTACGAGCAGTACTTC. As protein: CASIGGIGYEQYF.

The J gene is TRBJ2-7, the V gene TRBV1. TRBV1 is a known pseudogene. The CDR3 contains 14 residues. CDR3 sequence (DNA): TGCACCAGCAGCCCTCCCCCTTACTGGGACGAGCAGTACTTC. It translates to CTSSPPPYWDEQYF.

The CDR3 is CASSRQGGSTDTQYF. In DNA form, the CDR3 reads TGTGCCAGCTCACGACAGGGAGGTAGCACAGATACGCAGTATTTT. This chain links TRBV18 with TRBJ2-3, with a tentative D call TRBD1 (7 bases). The CDR3 is made up of 15 amino acids. Trimming took off 4 bases at V and 0 bases at J, with 11 bases between the two ends. From germline, CDR1 is KGHSH and CDR2 LQKENI.